A selection of T cell receptor beta chains follows, all from one sample in a study of identical twins. TCRdb re-derived calls from the 5' RACE reads in MiXCR, one entry per CDR3 protein. The sample yields 420,000 or so distinct CDR3 sequences, roughly 18% seen once. The sample was naive T cells sorted from blood. The receptors were sampled from a man aged 50 to 60 in good health. Each CDR3 is given with its conserved first and last residue. D genes are given only for firm matches. Rows may omit the clone size; those that give it use once, few, many or a size class.

j_call | v_call | d_call | clone_size | cdr3_nt | cdr3_aa
TRBJ2-2 | TRBV5-6 | TRBD2 | - | TGTGCCAGCAGCTCACGGACTAGCGGGGCCACCGGGGAGCTGTTTTTT | CASSSRTSGATGELFF
TRBJ2-7 | TRBV6-5 | - | many | TGTGCCAGCAGTTACTCGGGTAATTACGAGCAGTACTTC | CASSYSGNYEQYF
TRBJ1-4 | TRBV29-1 | - | many | TGCAGCGTTGCCCGGGACGGGGGAAAAGAAAAACTGTTTTTT | CSVARDGGKEKLFF
TRBJ2-3 | TRBV2 | TRBD1 | once | TGTGCCAGCAGTCCCGACAGGGCCCGCACAGATACGCAGTATTTT | CASSPDRARTDTQYF
TRBJ2-6 | TRBV28 | - | - | TGTGCCAGCAGTTTACGGCCAATCCTTTCCGGGGCCAACGTCCTGACTTTC | CASSLRPILSGANVLTF
TRBJ2-3 | TRBV20-1 | - | - | TGCAGTGCTAGATTTAGACAGCGGGATACGCAGTATTTT | CSARFRQRDTQYF
TRBJ2-1 | TRBV5-1 | - | few | TGCGCCAGCGCCGCAGGGTTCTCCTACAATGAGCAGTTCTTC | CASAAGFSYNEQFF
TRBJ1-6 | TRBV7-8 | - | - | TGTGCCAGCAGCCCGTCCGGGTGGAGCTCACCCCTCCACTTT | CASSPSGWSSPLHF
TRBJ2-1 | TRBV20-1 | TRBD2 | - | TGCAGTGCTAGAGACCCGACTAGCGGGAGGTACAATGAGCAGTTCTTC | CSARDPTSGRYNEQFF
TRBJ2-1 | TRBV5-5 | - | - | TGTGCCAGCAGCTTGTCGTCCCGGGACTTTTACAATGAGCAGTTCTTC | CASSLSSRDFYNEQFF
TRBJ2-6 | TRBV12-3/TRBV12-4 | - | many | TGTGCCAGCAGTTTCGCTGGGGCCAACGTCCTGACTTTC | CASSFAGANVLTF
TRBJ1-6 | TRBV6-5 | TRBD1 | - | TGTGCCAGCAGTTACCTACAGGGGGATAGGAATTCACCCCTCCACTTT | CASSYLQGDRNSPLHF
TRBJ2-1 | TRBV20-1 | - | many | TGCAGTGCTAGAGATGGCCTGGCGGGTGTGAACTTCAATGAGCAGTTCTTC | CSARDGLAGVNFNEQFF
TRBJ2-4 | TRBV4-2 | TRBD1 | many | TGTGCCAGCAGCGCAGACAGGGCTAAAAACATTCAGTACTTC | CASSADRAKNIQYF
TRBJ1-6 | TRBV28 | - | few | TGTGCCAGCAGTTTATTTTTATTGGGACAAATTAATTCACCCCTCCACTTT | CASSLFLLGQINSPLHF
TRBJ2-1 | TRBV9 | TRBD2 | few | TGTGCCAGCAGCGTAGAGGCTAGCGGGAGCAATGAGCAGTTCTTC | CASSVEASGSNEQFF
TRBJ2-7 | TRBV7-9 | - | few | TGTGCCAGCAGCTCAGACCACTACGAGCAGTACTTC | CASSSDHYEQYF
TRBJ1-1 | TRBV29-1 | TRBD1 | few | TGCAGCGTTCCAGGGGGCGCGGGGACTGAAGCTTTCTTT | CSVPGGAGTEAFF
TRBJ1-1 | TRBV29-1 | - | - | TGCAGCGTTATCGGTACGAACACTGAAGCTTTCTTT | CSVIGTNTEAFF
TRBJ2-1 | TRBV11-3 | - | - | TGTGCCAGCAGCCCGGCGGGCGGGAATTGGAATGAGCAGTTCTTC | CASSPAGGNWNEQFF
TRBJ2-7 | TRBV7-2 | - | - | TGTGCCAGCAGCTTAGTACTAGTCTCCGAGCAGTACTTC | CASSLVLVSEQYF
TRBJ1-1 | TRBV18 | - | many | TGTGCCAATAGCAGGGACCCGAACACTGAAGCTTTCTTT | CANSRDPNTEAFF
TRBJ2-5 | TRBV7-2 | - | few | TGTGCCAGCAGCTTCGGACTTAAACAAGAGACCCAGTACTTC | CASSFGLKQETQYF
TRBJ2-7 | TRBV20-1 | TRBD2 | few | TGCAGTGTCTTGGGGCTAGCGGGCTCCTACGAGCAGTACTTC | CSVLGLAGSYEQYF
TRBJ1-2 | TRBV11-2 | TRBD1 | - | TGTGCCAGCAGCTTAGTCGGACAGGGGGCGCAGGGCTACACCTTC | CASSLVGQGAQGYTF
TRBJ1-1 | TRBV7-2 | TRBD1 | - | TGTGCCAGCAGCCTCGACGGACAGGTGAACACTGAAGCTTTCTTT | CASSLDGQVNTEAFF
TRBJ2-1 | TRBV3-1 | - | many | TGTGCCAGCAGCCATCCAAATTGGGGCAATGAGCAGTTCTTC | CASSHPNWGNEQFF
TRBJ2-2 | TRBV12-3/TRBV12-4 | - | many | TGTGCCAGCATTGTCGGCGGGGGCGGTACCGGGGAGCTGTTTTTT | CASIVGGGGTGELFF
TRBJ2-1 | TRBV6-2/TRBV6-3 | - | few | TGTGCCAGCAGTCTGGACAGATACTCCTACAATGAGCAGTTCTTC | CASSLDRYSYNEQFF
TRBJ2-2 | TRBV9 | TRBD1 | - | TGTGCCAGCAGCGACGACAGGGAGAGTATCACCGGGGAGCTGTTTTTT | CASSDDRESITGELFF
TRBJ2-1 | TRBV20-1 | TRBD2 | many | TGCAGTGCTAGATCCCCCGGGACTAGCGGGGGGAATGAGCAGTTCTTC | CSARSPGTSGGNEQFF
TRBJ2-1 | TRBV28 | TRBD1 | - | TGTGCCAGCAGTTTGGTGGCAGGGGGCTTCTACAATGAGCAGTTCTTC | CASSLVAGGFYNEQFF
TRBJ2-1 | TRBV7-9 | - | - | TGTGCCAGCAGCGTAGCGCTACCTGAGCAGTTCTTC | CASSVALPEQFF
TRBJ2-7 | TRBV12-3/TRBV12-4 | - | many | TGTGCCAGCAGTTTGAACAGTATCGAGCAGTACTTC | CASSLNSIEQYF
TRBJ2-3 | TRBV7-2 | - | - | TGTGCCAGCAGCTTAGTTACAGGGTCGACGCAGTATTTT | CASSLVTGSTQYF
TRBJ2-3 | TRBV10-2 | TRBD2 | - | TGCGCCAGCAGTGAGTTAGCGGGGGGACTGGGAGATACGCAGTATTTT | CASSELAGGLGDTQYF
TRBJ1-1 | TRBV7-2 | - | many | TGTGCCAGCAGCTTAGGACAGCCGGGCTACACTGAAGCTTTCTTT | CASSLGQPGYTEAFF
TRBJ2-2 | TRBV10-3 | - | - | TGTGCCATCAGTGCCATCCCTAGCGAGCTCGGGGAGCTGTTTTTT | CAISAIPSELGELFF